The clone carrying this T cell receptor beta chain was seen a few times. These data originate in a study of PD-L1 blockade in urothelial cancer. The protocol was immunoSEQ multiplex PCR, while the TCRdb copy is restricted to in-frame clones and leaves out a portion. The sample lists approximately 50,000 clones, just over 85% occurring once. In germline, CDR1 is MGHRA, CDR2 YSYEKL. V was clipped by 0 bases and J by 4 bases; unmatched bases: 4. The CDR3 totals 16 residues. Noted time point: pretreatment peripheral blood. Each patient presented with locally advanced or metastatic urothelial carcinoma. The clonotype was recovered from a man between 60 and 75 years old with urothelial cancer. The rearrangement links TRBV4-1 to TRBJ2-2; 8 bases are a match to TRBD2. The specimen comprised PBMCs, sampled around atezolizumab (anti-PD-L1) treatment. As DNA, the CDR3 is TGCGCCAGCAGCCAAGAAGTTAGCGGGATCACCGGGGAGCTGTTTTTT. It encodes CASSQEVSGITGELFF.